The 21 T cell receptor beta chains presented below share a single source sample, sequenced in a study of blood T cell repertoires in COVID-19. Profiled with immunoSEQ multiplex PCR; TCRdb holds only in-frame clones, not every one. This table holds more than 250,000 clones, 92% found once. Input material: PBMCs or T cells enriched from blood (not recorded which). Every receptor here comes from a woman aged 25 to 39 who had recovered from COVID-19.

J is TRBJ2-7 and V is TRBV4-3, with 13 bases identical to TRBD2. The CDR3 is 18 residues long. Germline V lookup: CDR1 LGHNA, CDR2 YSLEER. With 0 bases clipped from V and 0 bases from J, the junction kept 5 bases outside the gene matches. Here the CDR3 reads CASSQERLAGGLSYEQYF. In DNA, the CDR3 is TGCGCCAGCAGCCAAGAGAGACTAGCGGGGGGCCTCTCCTACGAGCAGTACTTC.

The V call is TRBV10-3, the J call TRBJ2-5; a weak D match, TRBD2 (6 bases). CDR3 size: 13 residues. Germline-derived CDR1 and CDR2 are ENHRY and SYGVKD. V shed 6 bases and J shed 2 bases, with 10 bases lying between them. CDR3 sequence (DNA): TGTGCCATCAGGATGGAGGGACAAGAGACCCAGTACTTC. Protein: CAIRMEGQETQYF.

The chain links TRBV6-2 or TRBV6-3 to TRBJ1-2, with a tentative D call TRBD1 (5 bases). This CDR3 contains 14 residues. The germline V gene has CDR1 MNHEY and CDR2 SVGEGT. Trimming left V 2 bases short and J 7 bases short, with 14 bases between. CDR3 nucleotide sequence: TGTGCCAGCAGTTACGGAGGGGAATTTGGTGGCTACACCTTC. Its protein product is CASSYGGEFGGYTF.

This chain connects TRBV7-9 to TRBJ2-2; 12 bases are shared with TRBD1. CDR3 size: 19 residues. The ends lost 5 bases at V and 4 bases at J; junction bases unmatched: 14. In germline, CDR1 is SEHNR, CDR2 FQNEAQ (reference sequence). CDR3 protein: CASSPVAGTGGAGTGELFF. The CDR3 DNA follows: TGTGCCAGCAGCCCTGTGGCCGGGACAGGGGGCGCTGGCACCGGGGAGCTGTTTTTT.

The CDR3 nucleotides are TGCGCCAGCAGCTTGGAGCAGGGGGGATCCTACGAGCAGTACTTC. Protein product: CASSLEQGGSYEQYF. The chain combines TRBV5-1 with TRBJ2-7; TRBD1 might be the D (7 bases). Germline CDR1 is SGHRS and CDR2 is YFSETQ. The ends were cut back, 0 bases at V and 1 base at J, with 11 bases in the middle. CDR3 length equals 15 residues.

The V gene is TRBV6-1, the J gene TRBJ1-6, with TRBD1 as a possible D gene (6 bases). The V and J ends lost 1 base and 9 bases respectively, with 13 bases between them. Germline CDR1 and CDR2: MNHNS and SASEGT. This CDR3 contains 15 residues. The CDR3 region is CASSEGGTNGSPLHF. CDR3 DNA sequence: TGTGCCAGCAGTGAAGGGGGGACAAATGGTTCACCCCTCCACTTT.

The chain carries TRBV7-8 and TRBJ2-5; maybe TRBD2 (6 bases). The CDR3 loop spans 12 amino acids. The V end was cut by 6 bases, the J end by 7 bases, with 12 bases between. Looked up from germline, CDR1 is SGHVS and CDR2 is FQNEAQ. CDR3 loop: CASSYPGVTQYF. The CDR3 bases are TGTGCCAGCAGTTACCCGGGGGTGACCCAGTACTTC.

The chain joins TRBV4-1 to TRBJ1-1; D gene uncertain. The CDR3 has 13 residues. Deletions cut 5 bases from V and 5 bases from J, with 12 bases between. Germline-derived CDR1 and CDR2 are MGHRA and YSYEKL. In nucleotides, the CDR3 is TGCGCCAGCAGCTCAGCCCGGGATACTGAAGCTTTCTTT. Translation gives CASSSARDTEAFF.

This CDR3 is CASSLGENQPQHF. Written as DNA, the CDR3 is TGCGCCAGCAGCTTGGGTGAGAATCAGCCCCAGCATTTT. The J gene is TRBJ1-5, the V gene TRBV5-1; no reliable D call. Deletions cut 0 bases from V and 4 bases from J, with 5 bases between. The V gene's germline CDR1 is SGHRS and CDR2 YFSETQ. The CDR3 covers 13 residues.

CDR3 protein: CASQVQGGEQYF. The CDR3 DNA reads TGTGCCAGCCAGGTCCAGGGGGGCGAGCAGTACTTC. V gene TRBV7-2 combines with J gene TRBJ2-7; tentatively, D is TRBD1 (7 bases). The CDR3 extends over 12 amino acids. V was cut by 8 bases and J by 6 bases, with 14 bases left in between. Germline V gene data show CDR1 as SGHTA and CDR2 as FQGNSA. Variable domain in full (rest from reference TRBV7-2 and TRBJ2-7): GAGVSQSPSNKVTEKGKDVELRCDPISGHTALYWYRQSLGQGLEFLIYFQGNSAPDKSGLPSDRFSAERTGGSVSTLTIQRTQQEDSAVYLCASQVQGGEQYFGPGTRLTVT.

The CDR3 here is CASSSLGNTEAFF. The CDR3 DNA follows: TGTGCCAGCAGCTCCCTCGGGAACACTGAAGCTTTCTTT. The chain employs TRBV6-2 or TRBV6-3 and TRBJ1-1; no firm D call. Per germline, CDR1 MNHEY and CDR2 SVGEGT. Between the trimmed V and J ends, which lost 6 bases and 1 base, there was a span of 9 bases. The CDR3 sequence is 13 residues long.

This clone was counted once. The rearrangement uses TRBV30 and TRBJ1-3; 7 positions agree with TRBD1. The CDR3 covers 15 residues. V shed 3 bases and J 9 bases; nucleotides not matched to a gene: 14. The germline V gene encodes CDR1 GTSNPN and CDR2 SVGIG (reference sequence). CDR3 sequence: CAWRPHETGRGTIYF. The CDR3 region has the DNA TGTGCCTGGAGGCCTCATGAGACAGGGAGAGGCACCATATATTTT.

CDR3: CASSRSGRLPLCSNQPQHF. CDR3 nucleotides: TGTGCCAGCAGCCGGTCTGGGAGACTTCCACTGTGTAGCAATCAGCCCCAGCATTTT. V gene TRBV2 combines with J gene TRBJ1-5; D is ambiguous. Germline CDR1 is SNHLY and CDR2 is FYNNEI. The CDR3 totals 19 residues. V lost 6 bases to trimming and J lost 0 bases, with 24 bases between them.

The chain links TRBV6-6 to TRBJ1-5, with TRBD1 identical over 8 bases. Germline lookup yields CDR1 MNHNY and CDR2 SVGAGI (reference sequence). With V trimmed by 2 bases and J by 5 bases, 5 bases remained unmatched. The CDR3 contains 15 residues. The CDR3 protein is CASSYMAGGDQPQHF. The CDR3 bases are TGTGCCAGCAGTTACATGGCAGGGGGCGATCAGCCCCAGCATTTT.

This rearrangement joins TRBV11-3 to TRBJ1-1; 8 bases line up with TRBD1. CDR1 and CDR2 (germline): SGHNT, YENEEA. Germline trimming cut 5 bases from V and 4 bases from J; bases unmatched to any gene: 3. The CDR3 runs to 13 residues. The CDR3 nucleotides are TGTGCCAGCAGCGAAGGACAGGGCACTGAAGCTTTCTTT. It encodes CASSEGQGTEAFF. The full variable domain, its missing parts supplied by reference TRBV11-3 and TRBJ1-1, is EAGVVQSPRYKIIEKKQPVAFWCNPISGHNTLYWYLQNLGQGPELLIRYENEEAVDDSQLPKDRFSAERLKGVDSTLKIQPAELGDSAVYLCASSEGQGTEAFFGQGTRLTVV.

This clone has just one count. The rearrangement links TRBV21-1 to TRBJ2-2; no DNA check was done on the table's D call, TRBD2. TRBV21-1 is termed a pseudogene. The CDR3 consists of 17 residues. DNA for the CDR3: TGTGCCAGCAGCGAGCCTAGGCGGGAGATAAACACCGGGGAGCTGTTTTTT. Protein: CASSEPRREINTGELFF.

The CDR3 here is CASSLPITLTGDDGYTF. For the CDR3, the DNA is TGTGCCAGCAGCCTGCCTATAACACTGACAGGGGACGATGGCTACACCTTC. The V and J genes are TRBV7-9 and TRBJ1-2; TRBD1 matches 8 bases. This CDR3 is 17 amino acids long. V lost 5 bases and J lost 6; bases outside the gene matches: 17. Germline V gives CDR1 SEHNR, CDR2 FQNEAQ (reference sequence). Full variable domain (rest looked up from reference TRBV7-9 and TRBJ1-2): DTGVSQNPRHKITKRGQNVTFRCDPISEHNRLYWYRQTLGQGPEFLTYFQNEAQLEKSRLLSDRFSAERPKGSFSTLEIQRTEQGDSAMYLCASSLPITLTGDDGYTFGSGTRLTVV.

V usage is TRBV4-3 and J usage is TRBJ2-5; TRBD2 matches at 8 bases. V was clipped by 1 base and J by 5 bases; unmatched bases: 3. Per germline, CDR1 LGHNA and CDR2 YSLEER. This CDR3 has 14 amino acids. Written as DNA, the CDR3 is TGCGCCAGCAGCCAAGCCGCTAGCGGGGAGACCCAGTACTTC. Protein product: CASSQAASGETQYF.

The chain has TRBV7-9 and TRBJ1-1; D is perhaps TRBD1 (5 bases). The germline V gene encodes CDR1 SEHNR and CDR2 FQNEAQ (reference sequence). CDR3 length: 13 residues. V lost 3 bases and J 1 base, leaving 6 bases between the germline ends. The CDR3 DNA reads as TGTGCCAGCAGCTTCGGGGGGAACACTGAAGCTTTCTTT. Translated: CASSFGGNTEAFF. Full variable domain (remainder filled in from reference TRBV7-9 and TRBJ1-1): DTGVSQNPRHKITKRGQNVTFRCDPISEHNRLYWYRQTLGQGPEFLTYFQNEAQLEKSRLLSDRFSAERPKGSFSTLEIQRTEQGDSAMYLCASSFGGNTEAFFGQGTRLTVV.

This chain joins TRBV28 and TRBJ1-1, with 10 positions matching TRBD1. The junction had 11 bases not matched to a gene; V was cut back by 7 bases and J by 0 bases. The germline V gene has CDR1 MDHEN and CDR2 SYDVKM. The CDR3 loop spans 17 amino acids. CDR3 DNA: TGTGCCAGCACCGTCGCCGGGACAGGGGCATTGAACACTGAAGCTTTCTTT. Amino acid sequence: CASTVAGTGALNTEAFF. The entire variable domain, with the rest obtained from reference TRBV28 and TRBJ1-1, is as follows: DVKVTQSSRYLVKRTGEKVFLECVQDMDHENMFWYRQDPGLGLRLIYFSYDVKMKEKGDIPEGYSVSREKKERFSLILESASTNQTSMYLCASTVAGTGALNTEAFFGQGTRLTVV.

The chain has TRBV6-5 and TRBJ1-5, with TRBD1 as a possible D gene (6 bases). Germline-derived CDR1 and CDR2 are MNHEY and SVGAGI. Trimming shortened V by 7 bases and J by 5 bases, and 12 bases separated the two germline ends. The CDR3 is 13 residues long. Here the CDR3 DNA reads TGTGCCAGCAAGGGGGAGACCTATCAGCCCCAGCATTTT. Translation gives CASKGETYQPQHF.